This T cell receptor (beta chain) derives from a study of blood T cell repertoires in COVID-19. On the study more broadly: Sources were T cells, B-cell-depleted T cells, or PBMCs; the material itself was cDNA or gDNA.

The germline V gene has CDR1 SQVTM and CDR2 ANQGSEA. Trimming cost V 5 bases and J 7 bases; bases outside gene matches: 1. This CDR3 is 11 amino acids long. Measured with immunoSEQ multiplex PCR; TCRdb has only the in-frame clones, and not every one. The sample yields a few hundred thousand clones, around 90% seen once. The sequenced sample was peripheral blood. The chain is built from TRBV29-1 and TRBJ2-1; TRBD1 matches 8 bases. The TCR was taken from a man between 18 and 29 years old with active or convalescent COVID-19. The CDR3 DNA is TGCAGCGTTTACAGGGGGAATGAGCAGTTCTTC. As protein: CSVYRGNEQFF.